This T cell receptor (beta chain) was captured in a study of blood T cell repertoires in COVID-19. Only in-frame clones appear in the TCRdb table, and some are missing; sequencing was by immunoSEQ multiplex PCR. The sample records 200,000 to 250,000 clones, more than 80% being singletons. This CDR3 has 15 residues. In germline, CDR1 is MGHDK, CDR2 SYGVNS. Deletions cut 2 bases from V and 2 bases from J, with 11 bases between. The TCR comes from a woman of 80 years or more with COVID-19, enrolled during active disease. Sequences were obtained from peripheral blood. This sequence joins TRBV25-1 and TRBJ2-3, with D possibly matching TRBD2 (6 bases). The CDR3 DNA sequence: TGTGCCAGCAGTGAAGCCGGGGGTTCCACAGATACGCAGTATTTT. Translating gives CASSEAGGSTDTQYF.